What follows are 5 T cell receptor beta chains derived from one specimen sequenced in a study of shared clonotypes between healthy human individuals. Profiled with immunoSEQ multiplex PCR; TCRdb holds only in-frame clones, not every one. Of about 1,900,000 clones listed, less than 95% were seen once; the top ten hold around 1.2%. Naivety among CD8 cells was defined by CD45RO negativity and positive CCR7 selection, thereby excluding terminally differentiated effector memory CD45RA+ cells. The specimen sequenced was naive CD8+ T cells sorted from blood. The receptors here all came from a man in his late teens or twenties in good health.

V gene TRBV27 combines with J gene TRBJ2-5, with D perhaps given as TRBD1 or TRBD2 (5 bases each). CDR1 is MNHEY and CDR2 is SMNVEV in the germline V gene (reference sequence). The CDR3 totals 17 residues. V was trimmed by 5 bases and J by 2 bases, leaving 21 bases between them. The CDR3 spells CASSQEPRRGSQETQYF. The DNA for the CDR3 is TGTGCCAGCAGTCAGGAACCTCGCCGGGGCTCGCAAGAGACCCAGTACTTC.

About this clone itself: Other DNA variants within this sample encode the same CDR3. The genes are TRBV27 and TRBJ2-7, with TRBD2 as a possible D gene (5 bases). The ends were cut back, 3 bases at V and 3 bases at J, with 9 bases in the middle. The CDR3 runs 13 residues. The germline gives CDR1 MNHEY, CDR2 SMNVEV (reference sequence). The CDR3 loop reads CASSFGDGYEQYF. The CDR3 nucleotides are TGTGCCAGCAGTTTCGGGGATGGCTACGAGCAGTACTTC.

This sequence joins TRBV10-2 and TRBJ2-5; 7 nucleotides align to TRBD2. The CDR3 length is 16 residues. Germline CDR1 reads WSHSY; CDR2 reads SAAADI. Germline trimming cut 5 bases from V and 1 base from J; bases unmatched to any gene: 10. The CDR3 DNA is TGCGCCAGCAGTCCTTTGCGGGAGCTTTCCCAAGAGACCCAGTACTTC. It specifies CASSPLRELSQETQYF.

This chain uses TRBV18 with TRBJ2-1; 12 bases fit TRBD2. J gave up 2 bases and V 8 bases, and 7 bases lay outside the gene matches. The CDR3 extends over 16 amino acids. CDR1 is KGHSH and CDR2 is LQKENI in the germline V gene. The CDR3 sequence is CASTTSGGIPYNEQFF. The CDR3 DNA is TGTGCCAGCACGACTAGCGGGGGAATCCCCTACAATGAGCAGTTCTTC.

V gene TRBV27 combines with J gene TRBJ2-1; no clear D. Germline V gene data show CDR1 as MNHEY and CDR2 as SMNVEV (reference sequence). The V and J ends lost 2 bases and 4 bases respectively, with 9 bases between them. The CDR3 has 14 amino acids. The CDR3 sequence: CASSLAPTYNEQFF. The CDR3 DNA is TGTGCCAGCAGTTTAGCCCCAACATACAATGAGCAGTTCTTC.